Shown below are 27 T cell receptor beta chains from a single sample sequenced in a study of T cell clonotyping in hematopoietic cell transplantation. Time point given: recipient sample about 28 days before transplant, after cytoreduction. TCRdb's table, derived via immunoSEQ multiplex PCR, lists solely in-frame clones and lacks some. This sample has roughly 50,000 clones, with approximately 84% found just once. The sample here was peripheral blood mononuclear cells, taken before stem cell transplant. The receptor source for this set is a man aged 55 to 70 with biphenotypic leukemia. Some clones in this sample may be carry-over from other donors' samples.

The rearrangement links TRBV30 to TRBJ1-1; TRBD1 aligns across 9 bases. V trimming: 3 bases; J trimming: 7 bases; junction bases outside the gene matches: 3. This CDR3 contains 12 residues. Germline CDR1 GTSNPN, CDR2 SVGIG (reference sequence). The CDR3 DNA reads TGTGCCTGGAGGTACAGGGGGCTTGAAGCTTTCTTT. This codes for CAWRYRGLEAFF.

V and J are TRBV9 and TRBJ2-7, with D perhaps matching TRBD1 or TRBD2 (5 bases each). The CDR3 runs to 14 residues. Germline V gene data show CDR1 as SGDLS and CDR2 as YYNGEE. Trimming took off 10 bases at V and 4 bases at J, with 21 bases between the two ends. CDR3 nucleotide sequence: TGTGCCCGCCGTGGGGGTCGGGGCGGGTACGAGCAGTACTTC. It codes for CARRGGRGGYEQYF.

The J gene is TRBJ1-2, the V gene TRBV7-3; a possible D gene is TRBD1 (5 bases). Trimming removed 5 bases at V and 3 bases at J, with 16 bases between. The germline CDR1 and CDR2 sequences are SGHTA and FQGTGA. This CDR3 has 15 residues. CDR3 sequence (DNA): TGTGCCAGCAGCCTCTACGCAGGGTTGGACTATGGCTACACCTTC. This gives the protein CASSLYAGLDYGYTF.

V gene TRBV19 combines with J gene TRBJ2-5; unclear D gene. V lost 3 bases to trimming and J lost 4 bases, with 12 bases between them. Germline V gene lookup returns CDR1 LNHDA and CDR2 SQIVND (reference sequence). CDR3 length: 14 residues. The CDR3 nucleotides read TGTGCCAGTAGTATTAAAATTTTCGGAGAGACCCAGTACTTC. Its protein is CASSIKIFGETQYF. Filled out from reference TRBV19 and TRBJ2-5, the complete variable domain reads DGGITQSPKYLFRKEGQNVTLSCEQNLNHDAMYWYRQDPGQGLRLIYYSQIVNDFQKGDIAEGYSVSREKKESFPLTVTSAQKNPTAFYLCASSIKIFGETQYFGPGTRLLVL.

The count of this clone is one. The rearrangement joins TRBV30 to TRBJ2-1, with a possible D match to TRBD2 (6 bases). The germline CDR1 and CDR2 sequences are GTSNPN and SVGIG (reference sequence). V lost 5 bases, J lost 7 bases, and 12 bases lay in between. The CDR3 has 12 amino acids. CDR3 protein: CAWRRGTNEQFF. The CDR3 DNA reads as TGTGCCTGGCGCCGGGGGACGAATGAGCAGTTCTTC.

This clone came up once. The genes are TRBV5-1 and TRBJ2-5; tentative D call: TRBD1 (7 bases). The CDR3 consists of 13 residues. Germline V lookup: CDR1 SGHRS, CDR2 YFSETQ. V lost 7 bases and J 5 bases, leaving 15 bases between the germline ends. DNA of the CDR3: TGCGCCAGCCGCCCGACAGGGAGGGAGACCCAGTACTTC. Its protein is CASRPTGRETQYF.

This sequence joins TRBV14 and TRBJ1-4; D is uncertain. The CDR3 is made up of 15 amino acids. CDR1 is SGHDN, CDR2 FVKESK, per germline. The germline V and J ends were trimmed by 1 base and 4 bases, with 10 bases remaining between them. The CDR3 DNA follows: TGTGCCAGCAGCCAAGCGGAGACCGGTAATGAAAAACTGTTTTTT. As protein: CASSQAETGNEKLFF.

The chain is built from TRBV14 and TRBJ2-5; D ambiguous. This CDR3 contains 13 residues. Germline CDR1 and CDR2: SGHDN and FVKESK. Trimming left V 0 bases short and J 3 bases short, with 5 bases between. Here the CDR3 reads CASSQDLKETQYF. The CDR3, as DNA: TGTGCCAGCAGCCAAGATTTAAAAGAGACCCAGTACTTC. Drawing the rest from reference TRBV14 and TRBJ2-5, the complete variable domain is EAGVTQFPSHSVIEKGQTVTLRCDPISGHDNLYWYRRVMGKEIKFLLHFVKESKQDESGMPNNRFLAERTGGTYSTLKVQPAELEDSGVYFCASSQDLKETQYFGPGTRLLVL.

J is TRBJ2-7 and V is TRBV20-1, with D possibly being TRBD2 (5 bases). Between the trimmed V and J ends, which lost 6 bases and 4 bases, there was a span of 10 bases. This CDR3 is built from 11 residues. CDR1 and CDR2 from the germline V gene are DFQATT and SNEGSKA (reference sequence). The CDR3, as DNA: TGCAGTGCGCAATCGGGATACGAGCAGTACTTC. Translation gives CSAQSGYEQYF.

This rearrangement joins TRBV30 to TRBJ2-7, with D perhaps given as TRBD1 or TRBD2 (6 bases each). V lost 2 bases, J lost 2 bases, and 10 bases lay in between. This CDR3 spans 13 amino acids. Germline lookup yields CDR1 GTSNPN and CDR2 SVGIG (reference sequence). CDR3 bases: TGTGCCTGGAGTAGGGGGGCAACCTACGAGCAGTACTTC. This translates into CAWSRGATYEQYF.

The V and J genes are TRBV19 and TRBJ2-2; D unresolved. The germline CDR1 and CDR2 sequences are LNHDA and SQIVND (reference sequence). V lost 10 bases to trimming and J lost 2 bases, with 11 bases between them. This CDR3 is built from 13 residues. The CDR3 DNA is TGTGCCACCCAAGCGCGTAACACCGGGGAGCTGTTTTTT. The encoded protein is CATQARNTGELFF.

The V and J genes are TRBV2 and TRBJ2-2; 7 nucleotides line up with TRBD2. Unmatched junction bases numbered 8, after V lost 7 bases and J lost 6 bases. CDR1 SNHLY and CDR2 FYNNEI come from the germline V gene. The CDR3 sequence is 14 residues long. For the CDR3, the DNA is TGTGCCAGCAAGGAGAGCGGGACCTCCGGGGAGCTGTTTTTT. It encodes CASKESGTSGELFF.

The chain is built from TRBV5-1 and TRBJ2-1, with TRBD2 matching over 8 bases. Germline V CDR1 and CDR2: SGHRS, YFSETQ. V gave up 2 bases and J gave up 3 bases; unmatched junction bases: 1. The CDR3 sequence is 14 residues long. The CDR3 region has the DNA TGCGCCAGCAGCTTACGGGAGGGCTACAATGAGCAGTTCTTC. Its protein product is CASSLREGYNEQFF.

The chain employs TRBV2 and TRBJ1-5, with D uncertain. This CDR3 is built from 14 residues. V was pared by 2 bases and J by 0 bases, with 5 bases between. Germline V lookup: CDR1 SNHLY, CDR2 FYNNEI. The CDR3 DNA reads TGTGCCAGCAGTGAAAGGAGTAGCAATCAGCCCCAGCATTTT. This gives the protein CASSERSSNQPQHF.

The rearrangement uses TRBV7-9 and TRBJ2-2, with 7 positions matching TRBD1. This CDR3 has 16 amino acids. The V and J ends lost 7 bases and 3 bases, in that order; junction bases with no gene match: 11. Germline CDR1 reads SEHNR; CDR2 reads FQNEAQ (reference sequence). In nucleotides, the CDR3 is TGTGCCAGCACCCTCGGGGACAGCTCTTACACCGGGGAGCTGTTTTTT. Translation gives CASTLGDSSYTGELFF.

This clone was counted once. The gene calls are TRBV28 and TRBJ2-7; 9 bases line up with TRBD2. Per germline, CDR1 MDHEN and CDR2 SYDVKM. Trimming removed 5 bases from V and 2 bases from J; junction bases left unmatched: 7. This CDR3 contains 15 residues. The CDR3 nucleotides are TGTGCCAGCAGTCTGGTAGCGGGAGACCCCTACGAGCAGTACTTC. This codes for CASSLVAGDPYEQYF.

The rearrangement joins TRBV7-2 to TRBJ1-2, with TRBD1 as a possible D gene (6 bases). V shed 1 base and J shed 4 bases, with 7 bases lying between them. This CDR3 has 13 residues. Germline CDR1 reads SGHTA; CDR2 reads FQGNSA. The CDR3 loop reads CASSLGGGYGYTF. The CDR3 nucleotides read TGTGCCAGCAGCTTAGGAGGGGGCTATGGCTACACCTTC.

The CDR3 is CASSLGTGNTIYF. CDR3 in DNA: TGCGCCAGCAGCTTGGGGACTGGAAACACCATATATTTT. This chain connects TRBV5-1 to TRBJ1-3; D gene ambiguous. The CDR3 length is 13 residues. Looked up from germline, CDR1 is SGHRS and CDR2 is YFSETQ. The V and J ends lost 0 bases and 2 bases respectively, with 3 bases between them.

The rearrangement uses TRBV9 and TRBJ1-2; 11 nucleotides line up with TRBD1. CDR3 length: 15 amino acids. Per the germline V gene, CDR1 is SGDLS and CDR2 is YYNGEE. Trimming removed 0 bases from V and 5 bases from J; junction bases left unmatched: 3. The CDR3 DNA sequence: TGTGCCAGCAGCGTAGGGGACAGGGGGTTTTATGGCTACACCTTC. This encodes CASSVGDRGFYGYTF. The complete variable domain, with remaining parts taken from reference TRBV9 and TRBJ1-2, reads DSGVTQTPKHLITATGQRVTLRCSPRSGDLSVYWYQQSLDQGLQFLIQYYNGEERAKGNILERFSAQQFPDLHSELNLSSLELGDSALYFCASSVGDRGFYGYTFGSGTRLTVV.

The chain joins TRBV6-1 to TRBJ1-1; D remains ambiguous. The V end lost 1 base, the J end lost 11 bases, and 8 bases lay between the germline ends. In germline, CDR1 is MNHNS, CDR2 SASEGT. The CDR3 consists of 11 residues. The CDR3 region has the DNA TGTGCCAGCAGTGAAGAGGTGGTGGCTTTCTTT. This codes for CASSEEVVAFF.

The chain couples TRBV5-4 to TRBJ2-7, with 8 positions matching TRBD2. Losses at the gene ends were 0 bases for V and 5 bases for J; bases not matched to a gene: 7. Per germline, CDR1 SGHNT and CDR2 YYREEE (reference sequence). The CDR3 is made up of 15 amino acids. The chain's CDR3 is CASSLEGTRGHEQYF. As DNA, the CDR3 is TGTGCCAGCAGCTTGGAAGGGACTAGAGGCCACGAGCAGTACTTC.

This clone was seen a few times. The chain recombines TRBV30 with TRBJ1-1, with TRBD1 identical over 9 bases. The CDR3 is made up of 13 amino acids. The germline CDR1 and CDR2 sequences are GTSNPN and SVGIG (reference sequence). V shed 4 bases, J shed 6 bases, and the junction held 6 bases outside the gene matches. The CDR3 DNA sequence: TGTGCCTGGACAAGACAGGGGGTCGCTGAAGCTTTCTTT. This codes for CAWTRQGVAEAFF.

The chain uses TRBV6-1 and TRBJ2-1, with no clear D. In germline, CDR1 is MNHNS, CDR2 SASEGT. The ends were cut back, 8 bases at V and 6 bases at J, with 5 bases in the middle. This CDR3 is 10 amino acids long. The CDR3 bases are TGTGCCAGCGTCAGCAATGAGCAGTTCTTC. Encoded protein: CASVSNEQFF.

Only a few counts were recorded for this clone. V usage is TRBV2 and J usage is TRBJ2-5; D is undetermined. This CDR3 contains 12 residues. Germline lookup yields CDR1 SNHLY and CDR2 FYNNEI. Deletions cut 5 bases from V and 2 bases from J, with 6 bases between. CDR3 in amino acids: CASSSEQETQYF. CDR3 sequence (DNA): TGTGCCAGCAGTAGCGAGCAAGAGACCCAGTACTTC.

The genes are TRBV5-1 and TRBJ2-3, with 8 bases fitting TRBD1. From germline, CDR1 is SGHRS and CDR2 YFSETQ. The trim removed 4 bases at V and 6 bases at J, leaving 16 bases unmatched. The CDR3 runs to 17 residues. The CDR3 protein is CASSPSQGGAPVDTQYF. For the CDR3, the DNA is TGCGCCAGCAGCCCCTCACAGGGGGGCGCACCGGTTGATACGCAGTATTTT.

This clone was seen only a few times. The rearrangement links TRBV4-2 to TRBJ1-1; TRBD1 agrees at 8 bases. The germline CDR1 and CDR2 sequences are LGHNA and YNFKEQ. The CDR3 is 18 residues long. J gave up 9 bases and V 0 bases, and 18 bases lay outside the gene matches. CDR3 amino acids: CASSQDLSQGANFRQAFF. The CDR3 DNA sequence: TGTGCCAGCAGCCAAGACTTATCCCAGGGGGCGAACTTTCGGCAAGCTTTCTTT.

The chain combines TRBV7-3 with TRBJ1-1, with TRBD1 matching 7 bases. The CDR3 totals 14 residues. The J segment lost 5 bases and the V segment lost 6 bases, leaving 9 bases of the junction unmatched. CDR1 is SGHTA and CDR2 is FQGTGA in the germline V gene. In DNA, the CDR3 is TGTGCCAGCAGTCCGACAGGGAGGAGGACTGAAGCTTTCTTT. Protein sequence: CASSPTGRRTEAFF.